Listed below are T cell receptor beta chains from one sample, sequenced in a study of T cell responses to AZD1222 COVID-19 vaccine. Produced via immunoSEQ multiplex PCR; TCRdb's table is partial and in-frame only. The data show approximately 140,000 clones, approximately 89% seen once. Sequenced here: peripheral blood, sampled on day 0 of AZD1222 vaccination. The receptors were gathered from an adult in good health. Both conserved end residues are part of each CDR3.

v_gene: TRBV19
len: 14
CDR3aa: CASSWGESGNTIYF

v_gene: TRBV18
len: 15
CDR3aa: CASSQGQGEGQPQHF

v_gene: TRBV4-1
len: 17
CDR3aa: CASSQPTGLGGLYGYTF

v_gene: TRBV6-2/TRBV6-3
len: 16
CDR3aa: CASSKNRGTGNTEAFF

v_gene: TRBV5-1
len: 15
CDR3aa: CASSRTASGANVLTF

v_gene: TRBV7-2
len: 15
CDR3aa: CASSPRQGLGYGYTF

v_gene: TRBV12-5
len: 14
CDR3aa: CASGLQGGSTEAFF

v_gene: TRBV3-1/TRBV3-2
len: 14
CDR3aa: CASSGEDRGASAFF

v_gene: TRBV9
len: 15
CDR3aa: CASSVRQGAAYGYTF

v_gene: TRBV6-5
len: 14
CDR3aa: CASSPLRGKETQYF

v_gene: TRBV30
len: 14
CDR3aa: CAWSRALANYGYTF

v_gene: TRBV30
len: 14
CDR3aa: CAWSVLDRGNGYTF

v_gene: TRBV2
len: 13
CDR3aa: CASSGTGPLPLHF

v_gene: TRBV2
len: 14
CDR3aa: CAAGGTTRAGELFF

v_gene: TRBV7-8
len: 16
CDR3aa: CASSPAGGLSNQPQHF

v_gene: TRBV12-3/TRBV12-4
len: 13
CDR3aa: CASNRQAKDGYTF

v_gene: TRBV30
len: 13
CDR3aa: CAWSGGGNQPQHF

v_gene: TRBV5-4
len: 14
CDR3aa: CASSSPLKEEKLFF

v_gene: TRBV30
len: 14
CDR3aa: CAWTPSPGNYGYTF

v_gene: TRBV27
len: 14
CDR3aa: CASSFFGSNEKLFF

v_gene: TRBV6-5
len: 14
CDR3aa: CASSYEAGVSEQYF

v_gene: TRBV21-1
len: 21
CDR3aa: CASSKNTTGGQPVSRNYGYTF

v_gene: TRBV6-6
len: 14
CDR3aa: CASSITGGSYEQYF

v_gene: TRBV5-8
len: 14
CDR3aa: CASSLEQGPEKLFF

v_gene: TRBV5-8
len: 14
CDR3aa: CASGDPGGNTEAFF

v_gene: TRBV7-3
len: 13
CDR3aa: CASSLTQFTEAFF

v_gene: TRBV2
len: 15
CDR3aa: CASSFGQGSNQPQHF

v_gene: TRBV12-5
len: 13
CDR3aa: CASGLERVTEAFF

v_gene: TRBV14
len: 15
CDR3aa: CASSQDPVGGTEQFF

v_gene: TRBV7-2
len: 15
CDR3aa: CASSGGTGNSYEQYF

v_gene: TRBV28
len: 13
CDR3aa: CASSGQPNQPQHF

v_gene: TRBV2
len: 15
CDR3aa: CASSGLKSSGNTIYF

v_gene: TRBV6-2/TRBV6-3
len: 15
CDR3aa: CASSYSSRGESEQYF

v_gene: TRBV7-2
len: 14
CDR3aa: CASSIQQMNTEAFF

v_gene: TRBV5-1
len: 14
CDR3aa: CASSPGQGAYEQYF